The clone carrying this T cell receptor beta chain was seen a handful of times. Its cognate antigen is unknown. This sample was taken from a study of T cell repertoires in cytomegalovirus infection. Trimming took 8 bases from V and 2 from J, leaving 18 bases between them. CDR3 size: 15 residues. One entry per CDR3 protein results from TCRdb running MiXCR on the reads. The sample has fewer than 650,000 distinct CDR3 sequences; around 40% are singletons. Sequencing used cultured PBMCs, obtained from culture after CMV antigen stimulation. The clonotype comes from a human donor in good health (CMV status not recorded). Some clones in this sample may be carry-over from other donors' samples. The genes are TRBV5-3 and TRBJ2-3, with a weak D call TRBD1 (5 bases). TRBV5-3 is placed among ORFs of uncertain function. The CDR3 loop is CASGRARQLTDTQYF. CDR3 nucleotides: TGTGCCAGCGGAAGAGCGCGACAGCTCACAGATACGCAGTATTTT.